This T cell receptor (beta chain) was observed in a study of OX40 agonist ivuxolimab in advanced cancers. For this clone: The antigen is not known.

On cycle 4 day 1 and cycle 7 day 1, as well as at baseline, blood was sampled. CDR1 is SGHTA and CDR2 is FQGTGA in the germline V gene. V shed 1 base and J 14 bases; nucleotides not matched to a gene: 5. This CDR3 is built from 13 residues. Points from the study as a whole: At 0.1 to 3.0 mg/kg, clonal expansion of CD4+ and CD8+ blood T cells had occurred by week 6.

The method was immunoSEQ multiplex PCR; TCRdb's version includes in-frame clones alone and lacks a portion of them. The data contain 60,000 to 80,000 clones, 80% to 90% of them singletons. The TCR was taken from an adult with an advanced solid tumor such as melanoma, head and neck, liver or kidney cancer. The chain employs TRBV7-3 and TRBJ1-2; 12 bases match TRBD1. This specimen was CD4+ or CD8+ T cells sorted from blood, taken in a trial of the OX40 agonist ivuxolimab. CDR3 protein: CASSLMGQGAKTF. The CDR3 bases are TGTGCCAGCAGCTTAATGGGACAGGGGGCTAAAACCTTC.